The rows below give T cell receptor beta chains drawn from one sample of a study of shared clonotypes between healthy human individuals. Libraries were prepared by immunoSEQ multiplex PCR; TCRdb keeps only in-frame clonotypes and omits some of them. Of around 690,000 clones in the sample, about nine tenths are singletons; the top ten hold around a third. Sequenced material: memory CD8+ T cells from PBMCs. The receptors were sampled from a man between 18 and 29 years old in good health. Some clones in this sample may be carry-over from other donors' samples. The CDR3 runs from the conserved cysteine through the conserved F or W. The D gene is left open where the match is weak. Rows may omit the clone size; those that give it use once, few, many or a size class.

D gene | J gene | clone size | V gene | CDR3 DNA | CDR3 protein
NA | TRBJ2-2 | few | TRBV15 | TGTGCCACCAGCGGGACCGGGGAGCTGTTTTTT | CATSGTGELFF
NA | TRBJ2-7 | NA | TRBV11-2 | TGTGCCAGCAGCTTAAGTTCCTACGAGCAGTACTTC | CASSLSSYEQYF
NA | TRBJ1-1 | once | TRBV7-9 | TGTGCCAGCAGCGACCCGAACACTGAAGCTTTCTTT | CASSDPNTEAFF
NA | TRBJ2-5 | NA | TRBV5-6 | TGTGCCAGCAGTCTTCGGGGCAGCCAAGAGACCCAGTACTTC | CASSLRGSQETQYF
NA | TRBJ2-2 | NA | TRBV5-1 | TGCGCCAGCAGCCCACGGGGTTCGGGCACCGGGGAGCTGTTTTTT | CASSPRGSGTGELFF
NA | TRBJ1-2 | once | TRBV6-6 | TGTGCCAGCAGTTACTCTATAGAAGGCTACACCTTC | CASSYSIEGYTF
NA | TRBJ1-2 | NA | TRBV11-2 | TGTGCCAGCAGCTTAGATGGTATGGGTACGGACTATGGCTACACCTTC | CASSLDGMGTDYGYTF
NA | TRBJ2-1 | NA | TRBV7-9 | TGTGCCAGCAGCTTAGCGCCTGTTCCCTCTGAGCAGTTCTTC | CASSLAPVPSEQFF
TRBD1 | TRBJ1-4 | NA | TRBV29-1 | TGCAGCGTTGAAGAGGGGGGTCACAGGGGAGGTGAAAAACTGTTTTTT | CSVEEGGHRGGEKLFF
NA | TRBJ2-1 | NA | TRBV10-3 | TGTGCCATCAGTGAGTCGTCGCAGAATGAGCAGTTCTTC | CAISESSQNEQFF
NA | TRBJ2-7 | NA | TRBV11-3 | TGTGCCAAACAGACCGAAAGAGACCCCTACGAGCAGTACTTC | CAKQTERDPYEQYF
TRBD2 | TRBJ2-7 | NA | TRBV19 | TGTGCCAGTAGCGATAGCGGGGCCGCCGGGAACGAGCAGTACTTC | CASSDSGAAGNEQYF
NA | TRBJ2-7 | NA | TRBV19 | TGTGCCACCTCGGACCGCCCCGGGGAGCAGTACTTC | CATSDRPGEQYF
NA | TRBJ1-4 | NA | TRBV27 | TGTGCCAGCAGTTTATGGGCCGGAGCTAATGAAAAACTGTTTTTT | CASSLWAGANEKLFF
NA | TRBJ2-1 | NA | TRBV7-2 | TGTGCCAGCACCCCCTCCGGAATTGGCAGCTCCTACAATGAGCAGTTCTTC | CASTPSGIGSSYNEQFF
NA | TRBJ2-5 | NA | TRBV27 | TGTGCCAGCAGTGCGACAGGAAGGAGAGAGACCCAGTACTTC | CASSATGRRETQYF
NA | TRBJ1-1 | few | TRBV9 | TGTGCCAGCAGCGTAGGCGGGAGTACTGAAGCTTTCTTT | CASSVGGSTEAFF
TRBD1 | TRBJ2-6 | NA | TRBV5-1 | TGCGCCAGCCGACAGGGGTTGTACTCTGGGGCCAACGTCCTGACTTTC | CASRQGLYSGANVLTF
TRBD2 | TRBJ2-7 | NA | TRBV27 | TGTGCCAGCAGACCCGGGACTAGCGGACCCCACGAGCAGTACTTC | CASRPGTSGPHEQYF
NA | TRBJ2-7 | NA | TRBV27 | TGTGCCAGCACCTCATCGTTCTACGAGCAGTACTTC | CASTSSFYEQYF
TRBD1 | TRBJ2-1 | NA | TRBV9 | TGTGCCAGCAGCGCTGGGACAGGCCCTGGCCATGAGCAGTTCTTC | CASSAGTGPGHEQFF
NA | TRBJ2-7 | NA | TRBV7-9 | TGTGCCAGCACCTCACCTAGCTCCTACGAGCAGTACTTC | CASTSPSSYEQYF
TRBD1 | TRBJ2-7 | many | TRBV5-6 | TGTGCCAGCAGTAACGGACAGGGAGGCTACGAGCAGTACTTC | CASSNGQGGYEQYF
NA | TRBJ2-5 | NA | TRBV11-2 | TGTGCCAGCAGGCCCCCCCTGGGGGAGACCCAGTACTTC | CASRPPLGETQYF
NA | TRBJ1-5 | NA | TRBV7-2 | TGTGCCAGCAGCCCCTGGGCTGAGGGAATCCAGCCCCAGCATTTT | CASSPWAEGIQPQHF
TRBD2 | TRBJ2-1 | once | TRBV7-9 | TGTGCCAGCAGCGGGCGCCGGGCGGGAGCGAATGAGCAGTTCTTC | CASSGRRAGANEQFF
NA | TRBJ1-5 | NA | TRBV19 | TGTGCCAGTAGTATGGCCGGCCTCGGGCAGCCCCAGCATTTT | CASSMAGLGQPQHF
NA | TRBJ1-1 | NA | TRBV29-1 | TGCAGCGGGGCAAACTACGGGGCCACTGAAGCTTTCTTT | CSGANYGATEAFF
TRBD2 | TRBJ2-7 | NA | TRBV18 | TGTGCCAGCTCACCACTGGGGGGGACTAGCGGGACCGAGCAGTACTTC | CASSPLGGTSGTEQYF
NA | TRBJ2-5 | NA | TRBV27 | TGTGCCAGCAGTCCAGACAGGAGATACCAAGAGACCCAGTACTTC | CASSPDRRYQETQYF
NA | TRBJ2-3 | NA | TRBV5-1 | TGCGCCAGCAGCTTGGCCTGGAGGGACACAGATACGCAGTATTTT | CASSLAWRDTDTQYF
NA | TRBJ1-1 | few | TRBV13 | TGTGCCAGCAGTTTACAGGGTCTAGCTTTCTTT | CASSLQGLAFF
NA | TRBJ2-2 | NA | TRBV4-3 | TGCGCCAGCAGCCAAGGGGGAAGCGGTTTAACCACCGGGGAGCTGTTTTTT | CASSQGGSGLTTGELFF
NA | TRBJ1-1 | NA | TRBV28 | TGTGCCAGCAGTTCTACAGGGTGGACTGAAGCTTTCTTT | CASSSTGWTEAFF
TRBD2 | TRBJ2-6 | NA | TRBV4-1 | TGCGCCAGCAGCCAACCACAACTAGCGGAGTGGTCGGGGGCCAACGTCCTGACTTTC | CASSQPQLAEWSGANVLTF
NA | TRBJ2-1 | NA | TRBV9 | TGTGCCAGTTCCGGGGGTTCCTACAATGAGCAGTTCTTC | CASSGGSYNEQFF
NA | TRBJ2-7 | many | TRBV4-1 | TGCGCCAGCAGCCAAGAAGCCGACTCCTACGAGCAGTACTTC | CASSQEADSYEQYF
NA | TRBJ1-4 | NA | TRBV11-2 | TGTGCCAGCAGCTTAGGGGCACTTGCAACTAATGAAAAACTGTTTTTT | CASSLGALATNEKLFF
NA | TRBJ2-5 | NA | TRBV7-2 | TGTGCCAGCAGCCAAACTTGGCGGGGCAGCTTCCAAGAGACCCAGTACTTC | CASSQTWRGSFQETQYF
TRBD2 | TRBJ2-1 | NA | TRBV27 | TGTGCCAGCAGTTTATACCGGACTAGCGGGATAGACGAGCAGTTCTTC | CASSLYRTSGIDEQFF
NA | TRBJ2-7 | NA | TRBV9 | TGTGCCAGCAGCCTCCGAGAAGACAGCGCCTACGAGCAGTACTTC | CASSLREDSAYEQYF
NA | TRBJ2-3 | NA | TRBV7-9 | TGTGCCAGCAGCTTCGAAGGAGACAGTCATACGCAGTATTTT | CASSFEGDSHTQYF
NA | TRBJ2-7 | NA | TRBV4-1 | TGCGCCAGCAGCCACGTGACCGGGACACTGACCTACGAGCAGTACTTC | CASSHVTGTLTYEQYF
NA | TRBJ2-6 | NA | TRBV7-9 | TGTGCCAGCAGCTTAGAGGAGAGACTCCGCTCTGGGGCCAACGTCCTGACTTTC | CASSLEERLRSGANVLTF